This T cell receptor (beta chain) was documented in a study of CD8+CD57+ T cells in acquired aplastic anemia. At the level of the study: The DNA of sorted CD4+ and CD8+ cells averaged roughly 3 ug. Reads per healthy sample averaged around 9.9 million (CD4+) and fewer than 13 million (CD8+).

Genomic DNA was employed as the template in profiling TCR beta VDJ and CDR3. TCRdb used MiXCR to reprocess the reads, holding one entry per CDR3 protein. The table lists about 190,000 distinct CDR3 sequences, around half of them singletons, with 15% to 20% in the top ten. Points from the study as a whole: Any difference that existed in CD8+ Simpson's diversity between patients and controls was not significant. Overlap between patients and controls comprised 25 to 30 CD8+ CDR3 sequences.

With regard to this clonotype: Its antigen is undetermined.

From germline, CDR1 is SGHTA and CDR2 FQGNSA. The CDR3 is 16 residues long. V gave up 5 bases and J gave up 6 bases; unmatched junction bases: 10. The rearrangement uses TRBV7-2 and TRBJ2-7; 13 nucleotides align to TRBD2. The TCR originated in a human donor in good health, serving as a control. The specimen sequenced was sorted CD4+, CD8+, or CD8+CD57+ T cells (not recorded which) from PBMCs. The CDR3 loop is CASSPRTSGSFSEQYF. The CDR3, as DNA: TGTGCCAGCAGCCCCCGGACTAGCGGGAGCTTTAGCGAGCAGTACTTC.